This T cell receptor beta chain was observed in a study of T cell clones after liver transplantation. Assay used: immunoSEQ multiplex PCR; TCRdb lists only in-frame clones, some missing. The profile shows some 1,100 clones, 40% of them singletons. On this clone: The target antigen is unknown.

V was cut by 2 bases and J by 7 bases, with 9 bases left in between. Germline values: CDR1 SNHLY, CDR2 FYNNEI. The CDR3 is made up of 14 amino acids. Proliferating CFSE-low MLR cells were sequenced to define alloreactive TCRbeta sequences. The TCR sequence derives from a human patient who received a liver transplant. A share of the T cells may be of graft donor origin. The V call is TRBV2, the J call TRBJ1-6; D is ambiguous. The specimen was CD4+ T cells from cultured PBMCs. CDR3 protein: CASSELGWNSPLHF. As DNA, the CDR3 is TGTGCCAGCAGTGAATTGGGTTGGAATTCACCCCTCCACTTT.